This T cell receptor beta chain was recovered during a study of T cell repertoires in cytomegalovirus infection. CDR3 length: 19 residues. Per the germline V gene, CDR1 is MDHEN and CDR2 is SYDVKM. V was pared by 2 bases and J by 6 bases, with 20 bases of the junction left unmatched. Note on this clonotype: Its antigen is undetermined.

TCRdb analysed the reads with MiXCR anew, one entry per CDR3 protein. The sample has approximately 770,000 distinct CDR3 sequences; around 29% are singletons. Study results and limitations: Cumulative frequency (of public TCR beta family members) identified carriers of CMV plus the relevant HLA.

This rearrangement joins TRBV28 to TRBJ2-5; 8 nucleotides match TRBD2. The receptor was isolated from a human donor in good health (CMV status not recorded). Some clones in this sample may be carry-over from other donors' samples. The material was cultured CD8+ T cells from PBMCs, obtained from culture after CMV antigen stimulation. In DNA, the CDR3 is TGTGCCAGCAGTTTAGAGGGTCTAGCGGGTGGAATAAAAAGCAAGACCCAGTACTTC. Amino acid sequence: CASSLEGLAGGIKSKTQYF.